These T cell receptor beta chains were read from a single sample in a study of T cells in narcolepsy. Sequencing used immunoSEQ multiplex PCR; TCRdb keeps in-frame clones, though not all of them. The sample includes over 25,000 clones, approximately 80% of them seen just once. Material: CD45RA- memory CD4+ T cells from PBMCs. The receptors were gathered from a human donor with narcolepsy. Each CDR3 is given with its conserved first and last residue. Fields, in order: D gene, V gene, clone size, J gene, CDR3 DNA, CDR3 protein. The D gene is left open where the match is weak. The listing skips clone size in some rows; elsewhere it reads once, few, many or a size class.

>.|TRBV27|.|TRBJ1-2
TGTGCCAGCTCTACTGGGGCAGGGGCCTCTAACTATGGCTACACCTTC
CASSTGAGASNYGYTF
>.|TRBV19|.|TRBJ1-5
TGTGCCAGTAGTCGGGACGGGAATCAGCCCCAGCATTTT
CASSRDGNQPQHF
>.|TRBV5-1|.|TRBJ2-2
TGCGCCAGCAGTCCACTGGGAAGGTGGCTGTTTTTT
CASSPLGRWLFF
>.|TRBV27|few|TRBJ2-7
TGTGCCAGCAGTGGAGGGACCACAGCCCTGCGTGAGCAGTACTTC
CASSGGTTALREQYF
>.|TRBV6-1|.|TRBJ1-1
TGTGCCAGCAGCGAACTATACAGGGTTAACACTGAAGCTTTCTTT
CASSELYRVNTEAFF
>TRBD1|TRBV2|.|TRBJ2-7
TGTGCCAGCAGTGTGGAGACAGGGGGCAGGGGAGAGCAGTACTTC
CASSVETGGRGEQYF
>TRBD2|TRBV7-8|.|TRBJ2-2
TGTGCCAGCAGCTCTCGGACTAGCGGGGGGGCCGGGGAGCTGTTTTTT
CASSSRTSGGAGELFF
>.|TRBV11-3|.|TRBJ1-1
TGTGCCAGCAGGTGGGGACAGAACACTGAAGCTTTCTTT
CASRWGQNTEAFF
>.|TRBV18|.|TRBJ1-1
TGTGCCAGCTCACCACTGCACACTGAAGCTTTCTTT
CASSPLHTEAFF
>TRBD2|TRBV11-3|.|TRBJ2-7
TGTGCCAGCAGCTTAGGATCTCGGGGGGACTACGAGCAGTACTTC
CASSLGSRGDYEQYF
>TRBD1|TRBV6-4|.|TRBJ2-2
TGTGCCAGCAGTGTCGAGGACAGGGCCACCGGGGAGCTGTTTTTT
CASSVEDRATGELFF
>.|TRBV11-3|few|TRBJ2-7
TGTGCCAGCAGCTATACTCTGGACAGTTTAAGCTCCTACGAGCAGTACTTC
CASSYTLDSLSSYEQYF
>TRBD1|TRBV27|once|TRBJ2-7
TGTGCCAGCAGTGGGACAGGGTTCTACGAGCAGTACTTC
CASSGTGFYEQYF
>.|TRBV7-9|.|TRBJ2-6
TGTGCCAGCAGTCCTAAGGAGGCTGGGGCCAACGTCCTGACTTTC
CASSPKEAGANVLTF
>.|TRBV7-3|.|TRBJ1-2
TGTGCCAGCAGCTTAATGGGGTCAGTAGGCTACACCTTC
CASSLMGSVGYTF
>.|TRBV29-1|.|TRBJ2-5
TGCAGCGTCGAAACAGGGCTCCAAGAGACCCAGTACTTC
CSVETGLQETQYF
>.|TRBV7-9|.|TRBJ1-1
TGTGCCAGCAGCCCAGTCCTTTTACGGGAGACTGAAGCTTTCTTT
CASSPVLLRETEAFF
>TRBD1|TRBV9|.|TRBJ1-3
TGTGCCAGCAGCGTTACGGACAGGGGTGTCTCTGGAAACACCATATATTTT
CASSVTDRGVSGNTIYF
>.|TRBV7-6|.|TRBJ2-7
TGTGCCAGCAGCTCCAGACGGTTTTCCAACGAGCAGTACTTC
CASSSRRFSNEQYF
>TRBD1|TRBV10-2|.|TRBJ1-1
TGCGCCAGCAGTGCAAAACAGGGGGTTGCGGGACGTGGCACTGAAGCTTTCTTT
CASSAKQGVAGRGTEAFF
>.|TRBV18|.|TRBJ1-2
TGTGCCAGCTCACCAGGGGGCCAATACCTTAACTATGGCTACACCTTC
CASSPGGQYLNYGYTF
>TRBD1|TRBV9|.|TRBJ1-1
TGTGCCAGCAGCGTTAAGAGGGACAGGGGGGGCACTGAAGCTTTCTTT
CASSVKRDRGGTEAFF
>.|TRBV11-1|.|TRBJ1-3
TGTGCCAGCAGCTTAGAGGGGGATGCAAACACCATATATTTT
CASSLEGDANTIYF
>TRBD1|TRBV19|.|TRBJ1-1
TGTGCCAGTCAATTTCAGGGGGCAACAAACACTGAAGCTTTCTTT
CASQFQGATNTEAFF
>.|TRBV6-1|.|TRBJ1-5
TGTGCCAGCAGTGAATCCATTTATAGCAATCAGCCCCAGCATTTT
CASSESIYSNQPQHF
>.|TRBV18|.|TRBJ1-6
TGTGCCAGCTCACCTTACGCCCCGGCGACGGGGAGAACGAATTCACCCCTCCACTTT
CASSPYAPATGRTNSPLHF
>.|TRBV13|.|TRBJ1-5
TGTGCCAGCAGCCAAAACTTGGGGGTACATCAGCCCCAGCATTTT
CASSQNLGVHQPQHF
>TRBD1|TRBV6-6|.|TRBJ2-7
TGTGCCAGCAGACGACAGGGCGAGCAGTACTTC
CASRRQGEQYF
>TRBD1|TRBV30|.|TRBJ1-2
TGTGCCAGCGGTCCGGGACAGAGCTATGGCTACACCTTC
CASGPGQSYGYTF
>.|TRBV6-1|.|TRBJ1-2
TGTGCCAGCACCACGATGGGTATTCTTAACTATGGCTACACCTTC
CASTTMGILNYGYTF
>.|TRBV5-5|.|TRBJ1-1
TGTGCCAGCAGCTTGACAGGGAACACTGAAGCTTTCTTT
CASSLTGNTEAFF
>.|TRBV7-2|once|TRBJ2-5
TGTGCCAGCAGCCCCCCGGGACTTCGGATCGGTTTAGAGGAGCAGTACTTC
CASSPPGLRIGLEEQYF
>TRBD2|TRBV9|.|TRBJ2-3
TGTGCCAGCAGCGTAACTAGCGGCACAGATACGCAGTATTTT
CASSVTSGTDTQYF
>.|TRBV6-1|.|TRBJ1-1
TGTGCCAGCAGTGAAGCGGACAGACCGAACACTGAAGCTTTCTTT
CASSEADRPNTEAFF
>TRBD1|TRBV12-5|.|TRBJ2-7
TGTGCTAGTGCTGCTAATGGACAGGGAAACTACGAGCAGTACTTC
CASAANGQGNYEQYF
>.|TRBV11-3|.|TRBJ2-2
TGTGCCAGCAGCTTAGGAGCGGCCCCTGTCAGGGAGCTGTTTTTT
CASSLGAAPVRELFF